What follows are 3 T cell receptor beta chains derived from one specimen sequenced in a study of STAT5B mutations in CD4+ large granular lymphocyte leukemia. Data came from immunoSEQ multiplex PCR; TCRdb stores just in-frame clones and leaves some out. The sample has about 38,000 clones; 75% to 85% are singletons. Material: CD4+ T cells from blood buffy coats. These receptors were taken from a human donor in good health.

The CDR3 DNA reads TGTGCCAGCACCGACTACCCGTGGGACACCCCCTACAATGAGCAGTTCTTC. Translated: CASTDYPWDTPYNEQFF. The rearrangement joins TRBV6-4 to TRBJ2-1, with D tentatively TRBD1 (6 bases). V dropped 7 bases and J dropped 2 bases, with 21 bases sitting between them. The CDR3 extends over 17 amino acids. Germline lookup yields CDR1 MRHNA and CDR2 SNTAGT.

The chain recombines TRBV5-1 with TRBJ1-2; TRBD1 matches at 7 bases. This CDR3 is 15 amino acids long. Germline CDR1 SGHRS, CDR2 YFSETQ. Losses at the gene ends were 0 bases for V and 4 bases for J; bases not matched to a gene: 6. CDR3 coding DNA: TGCGCCAGCAGCTTGGGCTGGGACAGTCTCTATGGCTACACCTTC. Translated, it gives CASSLGWDSLYGYTF.

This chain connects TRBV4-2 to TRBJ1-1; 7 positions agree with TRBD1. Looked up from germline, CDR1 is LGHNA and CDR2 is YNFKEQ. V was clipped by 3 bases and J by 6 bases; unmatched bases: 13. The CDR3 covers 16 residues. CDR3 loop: CASSQGGRDSLAEAFF. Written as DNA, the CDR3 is TGTGCCAGCAGCCAGGGGGGCCGGGACAGCTTAGCTGAAGCTTTCTTT.